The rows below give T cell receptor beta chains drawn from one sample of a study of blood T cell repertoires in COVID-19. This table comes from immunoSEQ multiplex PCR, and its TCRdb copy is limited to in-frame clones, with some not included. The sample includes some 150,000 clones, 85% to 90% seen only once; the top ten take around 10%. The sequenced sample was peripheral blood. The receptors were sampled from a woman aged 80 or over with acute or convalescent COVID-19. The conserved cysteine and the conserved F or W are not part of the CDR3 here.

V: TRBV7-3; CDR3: ASSLLAGAHNEQF
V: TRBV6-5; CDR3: ASSYERTAQETQY
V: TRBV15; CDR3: ATSRDRAGYT
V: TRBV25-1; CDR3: ASSGTGLSGNTIY
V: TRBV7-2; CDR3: ASSPTPGVGPLH
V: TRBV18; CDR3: ASSPLGTRSTGELF
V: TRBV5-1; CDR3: ASSLATGPYEQY
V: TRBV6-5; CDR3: ASSWTPIGNQPQH
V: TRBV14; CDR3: ASSPIRDSQYNEQF
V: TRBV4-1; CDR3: ASSQPTGGGNGNSPLH
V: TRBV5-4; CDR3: ASSLKWGRGETQY
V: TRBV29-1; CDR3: SVGTGGRETQY
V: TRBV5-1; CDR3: ASSYSGTAGGMNTEAF
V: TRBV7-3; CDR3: ASSPRAGQLYGYT
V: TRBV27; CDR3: ASSPLDRLGSNEQF
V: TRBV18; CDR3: ASSPGHNTEAF
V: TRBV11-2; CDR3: ASSTRQGSVSDYGYT
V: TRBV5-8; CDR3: ASTWGANTIY
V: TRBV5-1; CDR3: ASSLSRGNEQF
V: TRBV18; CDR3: ASSPPRGGATDTQY
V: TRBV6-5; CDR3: ASSYSGREQF
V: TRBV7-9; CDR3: ASIARGSIHGYT
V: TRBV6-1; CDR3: ASSERGNTGELF
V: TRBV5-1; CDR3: ASSRPSGNTGELF
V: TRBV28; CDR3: ASSPAQGSNSPLH
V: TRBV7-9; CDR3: ASSPNLGLGGPNEQF
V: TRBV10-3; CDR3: AIRARGNSYNEQF
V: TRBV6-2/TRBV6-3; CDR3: ASSSITGNTEAF
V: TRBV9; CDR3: ASSQIGQGGEKLF
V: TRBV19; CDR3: ASRLEPGNEQF
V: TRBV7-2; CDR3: ASSSGRGNLGYGYT
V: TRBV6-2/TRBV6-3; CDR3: ASSYEGGQPQH
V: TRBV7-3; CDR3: ASSLIGGVNEQF
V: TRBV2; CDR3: ASRPTPGTGGTNEQF
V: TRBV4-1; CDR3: ASSKGSLAENEQF
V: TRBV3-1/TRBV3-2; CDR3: ASSQQGTNTEAF
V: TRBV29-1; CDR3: SVFGDSEDNEQF
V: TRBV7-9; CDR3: ASRRTGNTEAF